Presented here are 18 T cell receptor beta chains from one specimen sequenced in a study of OX40 agonist ivuxolimab in advanced cancers. TCRdb keeps only in-frame clones here, not all; method: immunoSEQ multiplex PCR. The table records about 100,000 clones, roughly 95% of them present only once. This specimen consisted of CD4+ or CD8+ T cells sorted from blood, obtained in a trial of the OX40 agonist ivuxolimab. The receptors derive from an adult with an advanced solid tumor such as melanoma, head and neck, liver or kidney cancer.

V gene TRBV10-3 combines with J gene TRBJ2-6; TRBD2 matches 8 bases. The length of the CDR3 is 18 residues. Germline lookup yields CDR1 ENHRY and CDR2 SYGVKD. V shed 3 bases and J 2 bases; nucleotides not matched to a gene: 9. This chain's CDR3 is CAISDGSRGGTGANVLTF. The CDR3 DNA reads TGTGCCATCAGTGATGGGTCCCGGGGGGGAACTGGGGCCAACGTCCTGACTTTC.

The chain carries TRBV6-1 and TRBJ1-4; 7 bases are shared with TRBD1. The CDR3 runs 15 residues. Per germline, CDR1 MNHNS and CDR2 SASEGT. Unmatched junction bases numbered 9, after V lost 4 bases and J lost 7 bases. The CDR3 here is CASSGTGRGGEKLFF. The DNA of the CDR3 is TGTGCCAGCAGTGGGACAGGTCGGGGGGGTGAAAAACTGTTTTTT.

This chain links TRBV11-2 with TRBJ2-5, with 7 bases matching TRBD1. The CDR3 sequence is 15 residues long. Germline V gene sequence: CDR1 SGHAT, CDR2 FQNNGV. V dropped 1 base and J dropped 2; count of bases not matched to a gene: 4. The CDR3 nucleotides read TGTGCCAGCAGCTTAGTCGGGACAGATCAAGAGACCCAGTACTTC. Its protein is CASSLVGTDQETQYF.

The chain couples TRBV9 to TRBJ1-3; D perhaps matches TRBD1 (5 bases). Germline assignment: CDR1 SGDLS and CDR2 YYNGEE. V gave up 7 bases and J gave up 3 bases, with 11 bases separating them. The CDR3 runs 13 residues. Written as DNA, the CDR3 is TGTGCCAGCCGGGACGCTGATGGAAACACCATATATTTT. Protein sequence: CASRDADGNTIYF.

This sequence joins TRBV7-2 and TRBJ1-1; D gene ambiguous. Trimming shortened V by 6 bases and J by 0 bases, and 14 bases separated the two germline ends. The CDR3 contains 15 residues. Germline V gene sequence: CDR1 SGHTA, CDR2 FQGNSA. The CDR3 bases are TGTGCCAGCAGGCAGGCGGGGAACATGAACACTGAAGCTTTCTTT. This codes for CASRQAGNMNTEAFF.

The DNA of the CDR3 is TGTGCCAGCAGCGGCGGGACTGAAGCTTTCTTT. It is translated as CASSGGTEAFF. The J gene is TRBJ1-1, the V gene TRBV5-4; D gene unclear. Trimming removed 4 bases from V and 5 bases from J, with 6 bases in between. Germline CDR1 is SGHNT and CDR2 is YYREEE (reference sequence). The CDR3 is 11 amino acids.

This chain connects TRBV5-1 to TRBJ1-6; D is uncertain. Germline V gene lookup returns CDR1 SGHRS and CDR2 YFSETQ. V lost 4 bases and J 6 bases, leaving 17 bases between the germline ends. The CDR3 spans 16 residues. CDR3 in DNA: TGCGCCAGCAGCCTTTCAGACTTGGGCTTTAATTCACCCCTCCACTTT. It codes for CASSLSDLGFNSPLHF.

In this sample, this clone turned up a few times. This chain links TRBV19 with TRBJ1-2; 7 nucleotides line up with TRBD1. V shed 6 bases, J shed 4 bases, and the junction held 8 bases outside the gene matches. CDR3 length equals 14 residues. The germline CDR1 and CDR2 sequences are LNHDA and SQIVND (reference sequence). The CDR3 DNA follows: TGTGCCAGTAGCAACAGGGGCCGGGCCTATGGCTACACCTTC. Translated: CASSNRGRAYGYTF.

This sequence joins TRBV19 and TRBJ2-3, with TRBD2 identical over 9 bases. In germline, CDR1 is LNHDA, CDR2 SQIVND (reference sequence). Trimming took 1 base from V and 4 from J; bases not matched to a gene: 15. The CDR3 totals 19 residues. CDR3 sequence (DNA): TGTGCCAGTAGTATAGGGGATAGGCTGGTGCGGGAGGGCCCAGATACGCAGTATTTT. Its protein is CASSIGDRLVREGPDTQYF.

This rearrangement joins TRBV11-2 to TRBJ2-7, with D perhaps assigned TRBD1 or TRBD2 (6 bases each). This CDR3 is 14 amino acids long. Germline V CDR1 and CDR2: SGHAT, FQNNGV. The V gene lost 1 base and the J gene lost 2 bases, with 9 bases spanning the gap. The CDR3 region is CASSLAGGAYEQYF. In DNA form, the CDR3 reads TGTGCCAGCAGCTTAGCCGGGGGCGCCTACGAGCAGTACTTC. The variable domain in full, completed from reference TRBV11-2 and TRBJ2-7, reads EAGVAQSPRYKIIEKRQSVAFWCNPISGHATLYWYQQILGQGPKLLIQFQNNGVVDDSQLPKDRFSAERLKGVDSTLKIQPAKLEDSAVYLCASSLAGGAYEQYFGPGTRLTVT.

The J gene is TRBJ1-5, the V gene TRBV19; D is perhaps TRBD1 (5 bases). The CDR3 covers 15 residues. Germline V gene lookup returns CDR1 LNHDA and CDR2 SQIVND (reference sequence). V was pared by 6 bases and J by 0 bases, with 12 bases between. The CDR3 loop is CASSLTEYSNQPQHF. The CDR3 nucleotides read TGTGCCAGTAGCCTGACAGAATATAGCAATCAGCCCCAGCATTTT.

This sequence joins TRBV7-2 and TRBJ1-5; no clear D gene. The germline gives CDR1 SGHTA, CDR2 FQGNSA. CDR3 length: 14 amino acids. The V gene lost 4 bases and the J gene lost 4 bases, with 11 bases spanning the gap. As DNA, the CDR3 is TGTGCCAGCAGCTCATCGGACCCGAATCAGCCCCAGCATTTT. Protein sequence: CASSSSDPNQPQHF.

A note on this clone: A junction end diverges from the germline sequence, so it may reflect a read error. This chain connects TRBV5-6 to TRBJ1-1; D is uncertain. Germline CDR1 reads SGHDT; CDR2 reads YYEEEE. The CDR3 totals 13 residues. In DNA, the CDR3 is TGTGCCAGCAGCGATTTTGGGAACCCTGAAGCTTTCTTT. Protein sequence: CASSDFGNPEAFF.

The chain carries TRBV4-1 and TRBJ2-5; 12 nucleotides agree with TRBD1. J lost 3 bases, V lost 4 bases, and 3 bases had no gene match. This CDR3 has 15 amino acids. In germline, CDR1 is MGHRA, CDR2 YSYEKL. The CDR3 DNA sequence: TGCGCCAGCAGCCCCGGGACAGGGGGCGAAGAGACCCAGTACTTC. Encoded protein: CASSPGTGGEETQYF.

V gene TRBV12-5 combines with J gene TRBJ2-1; D ambiguous. Germline CDR1 LGHNT, CDR2 FRNRAP. The germline V and J ends were trimmed by 7 bases and 9 bases, with 7 bases remaining between them. The CDR3 consists of 10 residues. The DNA of the CDR3 is TGTGCTAGTGTTGTTGGTGAGCAGTTCTTC. Its protein is CASVVGEQFF.

The V gene is TRBV27, the J gene TRBJ2-5, with 7 bases lining up with TRBD2. With 4 bases clipped from V and 3 bases from J, the junction kept 2 bases outside the gene matches. Germline V gene data show CDR1 as MNHEY and CDR2 as SMNVEV (reference sequence). The CDR3 sequence is 13 residues long. In nucleotides, the CDR3 is TGTGCCAGCAGTTCCGGACTAGAAGAGACCCAGTACTTC. Its translation is CASSSGLEETQYF.

The rearrangement joins TRBV5-4 to TRBJ2-7; D unresolved. The germline V and J ends were trimmed by 4 bases and 2 bases, with 7 bases remaining between them. Germline V gene lookup returns CDR1 SGHNT and CDR2 YYREEE (reference sequence). The CDR3 is 12 amino acids. The CDR3 reads CASSPPTYEQYF. CDR3 nucleotide sequence: TGTGCCAGCAGCCCCCCAACCTACGAGCAGTACTTC.

CDR3 sequence: CASSQGRVNEQFF. CDR3 DNA sequence: TGCGCCAGCAGCCAAGGAAGGGTAAATGAGCAGTTCTTC. This chain joins TRBV4-1 and TRBJ2-1; D is unresolved. The CDR3 is 13 residues long. V was cut by 1 base and J by 7 bases, with 8 bases left in between. CDR1 and CDR2 (germline): MGHRA, YSYEKL.